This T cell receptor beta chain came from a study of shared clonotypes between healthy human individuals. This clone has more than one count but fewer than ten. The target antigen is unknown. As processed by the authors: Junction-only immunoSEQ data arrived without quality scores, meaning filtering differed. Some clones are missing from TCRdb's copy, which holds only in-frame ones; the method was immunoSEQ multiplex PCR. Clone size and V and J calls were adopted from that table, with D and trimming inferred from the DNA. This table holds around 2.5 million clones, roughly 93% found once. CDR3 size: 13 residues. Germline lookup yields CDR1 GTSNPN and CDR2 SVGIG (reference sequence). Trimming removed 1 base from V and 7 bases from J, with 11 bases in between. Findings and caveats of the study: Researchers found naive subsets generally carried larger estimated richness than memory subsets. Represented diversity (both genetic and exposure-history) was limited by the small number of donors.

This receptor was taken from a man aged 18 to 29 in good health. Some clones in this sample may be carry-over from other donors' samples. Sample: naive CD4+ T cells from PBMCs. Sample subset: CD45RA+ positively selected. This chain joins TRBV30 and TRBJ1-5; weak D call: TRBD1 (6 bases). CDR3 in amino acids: CAWSAYRAQPQHF. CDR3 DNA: TGTGCCTGGAGTGCCTACAGGGCGCAGCCCCAGCATTTT.